This T cell receptor beta chain was sequenced for a study of T cell responses to AZD1222 COVID-19 vaccine (dated by TCRdb to 2020 to 2023). A note on the overall study: AZD1222 recipients whose second dose came at about 4 weeks and those whose second dose came at about 12 weeks were combined into one group, since spike-specific TCR depth and breadth did not differ between the two schedules. A total of under 250 trial participants underwent TCR sequencing, of whom 207 had received two doses of AZD1222 and about 25 had received two doses of the MenACWY control vaccine. Trial participants were enrolled by age into subgroups of 18-55, 56-69 and 70-plus years, and around 150, 28 and 57 TCR-sequenced participants, respectively, were included in these subgroups. Study-wide conclusions, independent of this receptor: Vaccine-associated CD4 TCRs spanned the whole spike protein, with dominant responses in regions 160-218 and 743-854. No day 14 peak-response samples were available, so repertoires were characterized only after the peak T cell response. Spike-specific TCR breadth and depth rose significantly after two AZD1222 doses compared with day 0 and with MenACWY recipients. The 56-69-year group was small, and its depth increase did not reach significance, likely because of low power. Only 5 to 7 AZD1222 recipients were SARS-CoV-2 seropositive at baseline, limiting conclusions about previously exposed vaccinees. Participants were mostly white British and included more females than males, and it was suggested by the authors that clonal diversity may have been underestimated. Reportedly, almost half of the unique spike-specific TCRs recognized epitopes lying outside the regions that are mutated in the B.1.351 and B.1.1.7 variants.

The CDR3 regions of human TCRbeta chains were analyzed by immunosequencing. In the original analysis: Repertoire TCRs were checked for matches against a reference library of SARS-CoV-2-specific TCRs that had been generated using the MIRA antigen-specificity platform. Breadth meant the fraction of unique TCRs that were SARS-CoV-2-associated, whereas depth meant the fraction of total T cells that were SARS-CoV-2-associated. Using the MIRA data, every spike-specific TCR was mapped to the spike region that the TCR reacted to and assigned to either a CD4 or a CD8 class. Log10-transformed breadth and depth values were compared by one-way ANOVA with Sidak's multiple comparisons tests. TCRdb carries this immuneACCESS record with in-frame sequences only. Its versions omit some clonotypes, under half of them owing to an unresolved V gene in the studies checked, with the rest unexplained. V, J and clone size are those of that table, while D and trimming were read from the DNA. Present in this sample are tens of thousands of clones, approximately 90% of which were seen just once. About 2.2% of the sample comes from the top ten.

The sample's time point label, in plain terms: baseline before first vaccination. Vaccinee samples were obtained from the UK trials COV001 and COV002, which included a single-blind randomized controlled phase 2/3 trial of AZD1222 (ChAdOx1 nCoV-19) in healthy adults. For TCRbeta chain sequencing, PBMC samples were collected from trial participants at day 0 and at day 28 after the second dose. Reading the germline V gene gives CDR1 SGHRS and CDR2 YFSETQ. The CDR3 numbers 12 residues from cysteine through phenylalanine. Only CDR3 DNA remains: 36 bases, in frame from the first base. Trimming takes 3 bases from V and 3 bases from J, and the germline ends sit 7 bases apart. As regards this clone: Its specific antigen is unknown. Base qualities are not provided; no much larger clone lies one nucleotide away.

The sequence was collected from an adult in good health. The chain links TRBV5-1 with TRBJ2-7; D gene: possibly TRBD2, on 6 matching bases. Sequencing used peripheral blood, obtained on day 0 of AZD1222 vaccination. Here the CDR3 is given as CASSSEGYEQYF. The base sequence is TGCGCCAGCAGCTCGGAGGGCTACGAGCAGTACTTC. The full variable domain, completed from the reference TRBV5-1 and TRBJ2-7 proteins outside the CDR3, reads KAGVTQTPRYLIKTRGQQVTLSCSPISGHRSVSWYQQTPGQGLQFLFEYFSETQRNKGNFPGRFSGRQFSNSRSEMNVSTLELGDSALYLCASSSEGYEQYFGPGTRLTVT.